The 31 T cell receptor beta chains listed next were all sequenced from one sample in a study of CD8 T cells in ankylosing spondylitis. TCRdb reprocessed the 5' RACE reads via MiXCR and lists one record per CDR3 protein. Of approximately 250,000 distinct CDR3 sequences in the sample, under 35% were seen once. Sequenced: blood, either unsorted or a sorted T cell fraction (not recorded which). The receptors derive from a male donor with ankylosing spondylitis or in good health (not recorded which).

V and J are TRBV7-2 and TRBJ1-2; TRBD1 matches at 8 bases. V shed 5 bases, J shed 8 bases, and the junction held 4 bases outside the gene matches. The germline V gene has CDR1 SGHTA and CDR2 FQGNSA. This CDR3 is built from 12 residues. CDR3 in DNA: TGTGCCAGCAGCACGCGACAGGGGGGCTACACCTTC. Translating gives CASSTRQGGYTF.

The chain carries TRBV20-1 and TRBJ1-6; 9 nucleotides match TRBD1. The length of the CDR3 is 16 residues. From germline, CDR1 is DFQATT and CDR2 SNEGSKA (reference sequence). V was clipped by 0 bases and J by 11 bases; unmatched bases: 11. The CDR3 nucleotides are TGCAGTGCTAGAGATCCTTCGGACAGGGGTTTTACACCCCTCCACTTT. This sequence encodes CSARDPSDRGFTPLHF.

This clonotype was seen only a few times. The genes are TRBV12-3 or TRBV12-4 and TRBJ1-3; D unresolved. The CDR3 contains 12 residues. The V and J ends lost 5 bases and 8 bases respectively, with 10 bases between them. CDR3 DNA sequence: TGTGCCAGCAGTCCCCGTGGCGACACCATATATTTT. Translation gives CASSPRGDTIYF.

The genes are TRBV6-5 and TRBJ2-7; weak D call: TRBD1 (5 bases). The CDR3 is 11 amino acids. CDR1 is MNHEY and CDR2 is SVGAGI in the germline V gene. V was clipped by 7 bases and J by 3 bases, with 7 bases between them. The CDR3 DNA follows: TGTGCCAGCAAGGGGCTCTACGAGCAGTACTTC. Translated: CASKGLYEQYF.

The chain carries TRBV15 and TRBJ2-7; possibly TRBD2 for D (5 bases). Trimming took off 5 bases at V and 0 bases at J, with 14 bases between the two ends. CDR1 and CDR2 (germline): LNHNV, YYDKDF (reference sequence). The CDR3 extends over 15 amino acids. CDR3 nucleotides: TGTGCCACCAGCCGCCCGGCTAGCCCCTCCTACGAGCAGTACTTC. Protein: CATSRPASPSYEQYF.

The rearrangement joins TRBV15 to TRBJ2-5; D is possibly TRBD2 (6 bases). The CDR3 runs 15 residues. CDR1 is LNHNV and CDR2 is YYDKDF in the germline V gene (reference sequence). Trimming pared 8 bases from V and 2 bases from J, leaving 18 bases between. CDR3 sequence reads: CATSTGDSGQETQYF. The CDR3 DNA reads as TGTGCCACCTCGACGGGGGATAGCGGACAAGAGACCCAGTACTTC.

The sample holds a few counts of this clonotype. This chain uses TRBV6-1 with TRBJ1-6; D is unresolved. The CDR3 extends over 13 amino acids. Trimming removed 2 bases from V and 10 bases from J, with 9 bases in between. The V gene's germline CDR1 is MNHNS and CDR2 SASEGT. This chain's CDR3 is CASSERLESPLHF. The CDR3 region has the DNA TGTGCCAGCAGTGAAAGGTTGGAGTCACCCCTCCACTTT.

This clonotype showed up many times. V gene TRBV20-1 combines with J gene TRBJ2-5; TRBD1 or TRBD2 may be the D gene (5 bases each). The CDR3 spans 19 residues. V was cut by 1 base and J by 5 bases, with 29 bases left in between. Germline V gene data show CDR1 as DFQATT and CDR2 as SNEGSKA (reference sequence). The DNA of the CDR3 is TGCAGTGCTAGAGGGCAGTCCGGGACCCGAACGGTGGGGGTTGAGACCCAGTACTTC. This codes for CSARGQSGTRTVGVETQYF.

The V gene is TRBV12-3 or TRBV12-4, the J gene TRBJ2-5; 10 nucleotides agree with TRBD1. J lost 5 bases, V lost 10 bases, and 4 bases had no gene match. CDR3 length equals 12 residues. The CDR3: CAIGQGGETQYF. CDR3 nucleotides: TGTGCCATAGGACAGGGGGGGGAGACCCAGTACTTC.

This clonotype was detected only a few times. This chain connects TRBV27 to TRBJ1-4, with 11 bases aligning to TRBD1. Germline values: CDR1 MNHEY, CDR2 SMNVEV (reference sequence). The V segment lost 8 bases and the J segment 7 bases; nucleotides outside the gene matches: 3. The CDR3 runs to 13 residues. For the CDR3, the DNA is TGTGCCAGCGGGGGACAGGGGGGTGAAAAACTGTTTTTT. It specifies CASGGQGGEKLFF.

The sample holds a few counts of this clonotype. The CDR3 spells CASGDYGYTF. In DNA, the CDR3 is TGTGCCAGCGGAGACTATGGCTACACCTTC. The chain uses TRBV6-1 and TRBJ1-2; D is unclear. Trimming stripped 8 bases from V and 3 bases from J, with 4 bases between. Per germline, CDR1 MNHNS and CDR2 SASEGT. The CDR3 length is 10 residues.

This clonotype was seen only a few times. V is TRBV5-6 and J is TRBJ1-1; 8 bases match TRBD1. The ends lost 4 bases at V and 4 bases at J; junction bases unmatched: 3. This CDR3 is built from 13 residues. CDR1 and CDR2 (germline): SGHDT, YYEEEE. The CDR3 DNA reads as TGTGCCAGCAGCCGGACAGGGATCACTGAAGCTTTCTTT. Translated: CASSRTGITEAFF.

This clonotype was observed once. The chain is built from TRBV10-3 and TRBJ1-3; no firm D call. V was pared by 0 bases and J by 0 bases, with 9 bases between. There are 16 residues in the CDR3. Germline V gives CDR1 ENHRY, CDR2 SYGVKD. The CDR3: CAISESGRFSGNTIYF. In nucleotides, the CDR3 is TGTGCCATCAGTGAGTCCGGCAGGTTCTCTGGAAACACCATATATTTT.

This rearrangement joins TRBV29-1 to TRBJ2-2; 8 nucleotides align to TRBD1. The germline V gene has CDR1 SQVTM and CDR2 ANQGSEA. Losses at the gene ends were 8 bases for V and 3 bases for J; bases not matched to a gene: 5. The CDR3 is 13 residues long. In nucleotides, the CDR3 is TGCAGCTCATTGGACAGGGACACCGGGGAGCTGTTTTTT. Translation gives CSSLDRDTGELFF.

The V gene is TRBV12-3 or TRBV12-4, the J gene TRBJ1-4; perhaps TRBD1 as D (6 bases). The V gene lost 6 bases and the J gene lost 4 bases, with 18 bases spanning the gap. The CDR3 sequence is 16 residues long. CDR3 sequence reads: CASSPVGGWGNEKLFF. The CDR3 DNA reads TGTGCCAGCAGCCCGGTGGGGGGCTGGGGTAATGAAAAACTGTTTTTT.

The rearrangement links TRBV11-2 to TRBJ2-3, with 8 bases aligning to TRBD2. Germline V gene data show CDR1 as SGHAT and CDR2 as FQNNGV. This CDR3 is 15 amino acids long. The V gene end was trimmed by 1 base and the J gene end by 6 bases; junction bases not matched to a gene: 6. Here the CDR3 DNA reads TGTGCCAGCAGCTTAGTGCGGGGGGCCTCGGATACGCAGTATTTT. Translating it yields CASSLVRGASDTQYF. Based on the CDR3 plus reference TRBV11-2 and TRBJ2-3, the full variable domain is EAGVAQSPRYKIIEKRQSVAFWCNPISGHATLYWYQQILGQGPKLLIQFQNNGVVDDSQLPKDRFSAERLKGVDSTLKIQPAKLEDSAVYLCASSLVRGASDTQYFGPGTRLTVL.

In its sample, this clonotype was seen a few times. This sequence joins TRBV10-3 and TRBJ1-1; unclear D gene. The germline V gene has CDR1 ENHRY and CDR2 SYGVKD. The CDR3 is made up of 15 amino acids. V dropped 3 bases and J dropped 0 bases, with 11 bases sitting between them. The CDR3 DNA reads TGTGCCATCAGTGATGTATCAGGAGTGAACACTGAAGCTTTCTTT. Protein sequence: CAISDVSGVNTEAFF.

This clonotype was recorded many times. V and J are TRBV20-1 and TRBJ2-3; D not resolved. The CDR3 covers 14 residues. Looked up from germline, CDR1 is DFQATT and CDR2 is SNEGSKA (reference sequence). V was pared by 0 bases and J by 1 base, with 8 bases between. CDR3 region: CSARDPSGTDTQYF. The CDR3 coding sequence is TGCAGTGCTAGAGACCCCTCCGGCACAGATACGCAGTATTTT.

This sequence joins TRBV6-2 or TRBV6-3 and TRBJ2-7; D may correspond to TRBD1 or TRBD2 (5 bases each). Deletions cut 0 bases from V and 2 bases from J, with 14 bases between. CDR1 and CDR2 from the germline V gene are MNHEY and SVGEGT. The CDR3 runs 16 residues. CDR3 amino acids: CASSYSAGTGPYEQYF. The CDR3 nucleotides read TGTGCCAGCAGTTACTCCGCCGGGACGGGGCCCTACGAGCAGTACTTC.

This clonotype has a handful of counts. V and J are TRBV10-3 and TRBJ1-5; D ambiguous. This CDR3 contains 14 residues. CDR1 ENHRY and CDR2 SYGVKD come from the germline V gene. With 6 bases removed from V and 0 bases from J, the gap between germline ends came to 9 bases. The CDR3 protein is CAISLGASNQPQHF. DNA of the CDR3: TGTGCCATCAGCCTGGGTGCTAGCAATCAGCCCCAGCATTTT.

This chain uses TRBV5-1 with TRBJ2-1, with 11 nucleotides matching TRBD2. CDR3 length equals 15 residues. V shed 6 bases, J shed 4 bases, and the junction held 6 bases outside the gene matches. Germline CDR1 reads SGHRS; CDR2 reads YFSETQ. The CDR3 DNA reads as TGCGCCAGCACCCCGGGACTAGCGGCTTACAATGAGCAGTTCTTC. It yields the protein CASTPGLAAYNEQFF.

The chain joins TRBV12-3 or TRBV12-4 to TRBJ1-4; no clear D. The CDR3 extends over 15 amino acids. V lost 5 bases and J 7 bases, leaving 17 bases between the germline ends. CDR3 protein: CASSPTSGVSEKLFF. In nucleotides, the CDR3 is TGTGCCAGCAGTCCTACTAGCGGGGTCTCTGAAAAACTGTTTTTT.

This clonotype was observed a handful of times. The chain couples TRBV20-1 to TRBJ1-1; 9 positions agree with TRBD1. V gave up 2 bases and J gave up 2 bases; unmatched junction bases: 6. The germline V gene has CDR1 DFQATT and CDR2 SNEGSKA (reference sequence). The CDR3 is 15 residues long. CDR3 protein: CSARPPGQGNTEAFF. The CDR3 DNA sequence: TGCAGTGCTAGACCCCCGGGACAGGGTAACACTGAAGCTTTCTTT.

In its sample, this clonotype was seen a few times. V usage is TRBV20-1 and J usage is TRBJ2-3; the match to TRBD2 covers 8 bases. The CDR3 is 16 amino acids. Germline CDR1 is DFQATT and CDR2 is SNEGSKA (reference sequence). V lost 4 bases, J lost 1 base, and 10 bases stayed unmatched. Here the CDR3 DNA reads TGCAGTGCTACCGTGTTGAGCGGGGGACGCACAGATACGCAGTATTTT. Encoded protein: CSATVLSGGRTDTQYF.

This clonotype appeared many times. J is TRBJ1-2 and V is TRBV27; TRBD1 agrees at 11 bases. The CDR3 has 16 residues. V was pared by 5 bases and J by 4 bases, with 9 bases of the junction left unmatched. CDR1 is MNHEY, CDR2 SMNVEV, per germline (reference sequence). The CDR3 bases are TGTGCCAGCAGTGCCGTCCGGACAGGGGGCACCTATGGCTACACCTTC. Translated, it gives CASSAVRTGGTYGYTF.

The genes are TRBV20-1 and TRBJ2-1, with TRBD1 identical over 10 bases. The V segment lost 6 bases and the J segment 3 bases; nucleotides outside the gene matches: 8. Germline CDR1 DFQATT, CDR2 SNEGSKA (reference sequence). The CDR3 extends over 15 amino acids. The CDR3 DNA reads as TGCAGTGCAACCCCGGGACAGGGGTACTACAATGAGCAGTTCTTC. Protein product: CSATPGQGYYNEQFF.

The rearrangement links TRBV20-1 to TRBJ2-7; perhaps TRBD1 as D (6 bases). Germline CDR1 is DFQATT and CDR2 is SNEGSKA (reference sequence). The V gene lost 3 bases and the J gene lost 2 bases, with 14 bases spanning the gap. There are 14 residues in the CDR3. CDR3 bases: TGCAGTGCTAGTGGGACATATGGCACCTACGAGCAGTACTTC. Translated, it gives CSASGTYGTYEQYF.

This clonotype was recorded a few times. This chain links TRBV29-1 with TRBJ1-3, with D tentatively TRBD1 (5 bases). The germline V gene encodes CDR1 SQVTM and CDR2 ANQGSEA. The CDR3 length is 13 residues. The V gene lost 8 bases and the J gene lost 2 bases, with 13 bases spanning the gap. The CDR3 nucleotides read TGCAGCACGACGCGGGGGACTGGAAACACCATATATTTT. Residues: CSTTRGTGNTIYF.

The gene calls are TRBV20-1 and TRBJ2-7; 11 bases are shared with TRBD2. In germline, CDR1 is DFQATT, CDR2 SNEGSKA (reference sequence). After removal of 4 bases from V and 3 bases from J, the junction contained 5 bases not matched to a gene. The CDR3 spans 14 residues. CDR3 in DNA: TGCAGTGCTACTCAACTAGCGGGAGTCTACGAGCAGTACTTC. It codes for CSATQLAGVYEQYF.

The chain uses TRBV20-1 and TRBJ2-1; D possibly matches TRBD1 or TRBD2 (6 bases each). The CDR3 length is 13 residues. Germline CDR1 and CDR2: DFQATT and SNEGSKA (reference sequence). Trimming stripped 2 bases from V and 7 bases from J, with 12 bases between. The CDR3 region is CSARPRGTNEQFF. CDR3 in DNA: TGCAGTGCTAGACCCCGGGGGACAAATGAGCAGTTCTTC.

This clonotype has only a few counts. The V gene is TRBV29-1, the J gene TRBJ2-7; D is possibly TRBD1 or TRBD2 (6 bases each). The CDR3 runs to 13 residues. Germline V gene data show CDR1 as SQVTM and CDR2 as ANQGSEA. V lost 7 bases and J lost 1, with 14 bases in between. CDR3 sequence: CSAVGGSSYEQYF. CDR3 bases: TGCAGCGCCGTCGGGGGCAGTTCCTACGAGCAGTACTTC.